The sequence of this T cell receptor beta chain was determined in a study of control samples from healthy donors and cancer patients. Here immunoSEQ multiplex PCR was the method, and the copy in TCRdb shows in-frame clones only, minus some. The sample lists about 410,000 clones, 80% to 95% occurring once. The sample consisted of PBMCs. The clonotype originates from a man aged 35 to 55 with head and neck cancer.

CDR3 DNA: TGTGCCAGCAGAAAACAGGGGGCCCAGAACACCGGGGAGCTGTTTTTT. Its translation: CASRKQGAQNTGELFF. The chain joins TRBV28 to TRBJ2-2, with 9 bases lining up with TRBD1. V gave up 6 bases and J gave up 1 base; unmatched junction bases: 6. The CDR3 length is 16 residues. CDR1 MDHEN and CDR2 SYDVKM come from the germline V gene.